This T cell receptor (beta chain) stems from a study of OX40 agonist ivuxolimab in advanced cancers. The germline V gene encodes CDR1 LGHNT and CDR2 FRNRAP. The CDR3 spans 13 residues. V was clipped by 5 bases and J by 4 bases, with 11 bases between them. The protocol was immunoSEQ multiplex PCR, while the TCRdb copy is restricted to in-frame clones and leaves out a portion. The sample lists some 80,000 clones, approximately 84% seen once, with roughly 25% in the top ten. This clone was recorded only once. The sequence came from an adult with an advanced solid tumor such as melanoma, head and neck, liver or kidney cancer. Here the sequenced sample was CD4+ or CD8+ T cells sorted from blood, taken in a trial of the OX40 agonist ivuxolimab. The chain has TRBV12-5 and TRBJ2-5; D is perhaps TRBD1 (6 bases). The CDR3 DNA sequence: TGTGCTAGTGGTAAAACAGGGTTAGAGACCCAGTACTTC. Its translation: CASGKTGLETQYF.